This entry lists 25 T cell receptor beta chains sequenced from one sample in a study of blood T cell repertoires in COVID-19. Generated by immunoSEQ multiplex PCR, the TCRdb table keeps only in-frame clones and is missing some. The sample contains hundreds of thousands of clones, roughly 90% of which appear only once. Sequenced sample: PBMCs or T cells enriched from blood (not recorded which). These receptors all come from a woman in her 30s with acute COVID-19.

The chain has TRBV28 and TRBJ1-2, with TRBD1 as a possible D gene (5 bases). The CDR3 is made up of 17 amino acids. The germline gives CDR1 MDHEN, CDR2 SYDVKM. With 3 bases removed from V and 1 base from J, the gap between germline ends came to 18 bases. CDR3 residues: CASSFRQGEPNNYGYTF. The CDR3 region has the DNA TGTGCCAGCAGTTTCCGTCAGGGTGAGCCTAATAACTATGGCTACACCTTC.

The V gene is TRBV4-1, the J gene TRBJ2-7; D not certain. There are 15 residues in the CDR3. Germline CDR1 and CDR2: MGHRA and YSYEKL. Trimming removed 0 bases from V and 0 bases from J, with 9 bases in between. CDR3 amino acids: CASSQDPFSSYEQYF. The CDR3 DNA follows: TGCGCCAGCAGCCAAGATCCCTTCAGCTCCTACGAGCAGTACTTC.

J is TRBJ1-5 and V is TRBV7-2, with D tentatively TRBD1 (5 bases). Deletions cut 4 bases from V and 2 bases from J, with 15 bases between. Germline V gene data show CDR1 as SGHTA and CDR2 as FQGNSA. The CDR3 is made up of 16 amino acids. The CDR3 bases are TGTGCCAGCAGCTCTCGCGGGACCGCCCGCAATCAGCCCCAGCATTTT. This sequence encodes CASSSRGTARNQPQHF. Full variable domain (outside the CDR3, taken from reference TRBV7-2 and TRBJ1-5): GAGVSQSPSNKVTEKGKDVELRCDPISGHTALYWYRQSLGQGLEFLIYFQGNSAPDKSGLPSDRFSAERTGGSVSTLTIQRTQQEDSAVYLCASSSRGTARNQPQHFGDGTRLSIL.

This chain uses TRBV9 with TRBJ2-5; D perhaps matches TRBD2 (5 bases). The germline V and J ends were trimmed by 0 bases and 1 base, with 7 bases remaining between them. Looked up from germline, CDR1 is SGDLS and CDR2 is YYNGEE. This CDR3 comprises 14 residues. The CDR3 DNA reads TGTGCCAGCAGCGTAGGCACTAGCCAAGAGACCCAGTACTTC. Its translation: CASSVGTSQETQYF.

This chain links TRBV10-1 with TRBJ2-3; D remains unclear. Germline CDR1 is WNHNN and CDR2 is SYGVQD (reference sequence). The CDR3 runs to 14 residues. The germline V and J ends were trimmed by 3 bases and 5 bases, with 12 bases remaining between them. The CDR3 DNA follows: TGCGCCAGCAGTGATGAGATGCGAGAAGATACGCAGTATTTT. Translation: CASSDEMREDTQYF.

V usage is TRBV9 and J usage is TRBJ2-3; TRBD1 is a possible D gene (6 bases). With 0 bases removed from V and 1 base from J, the gap between germline ends came to 12 bases. The CDR3 contains 16 residues. Germline lookup yields CDR1 SGDLS and CDR2 YYNGEE. This chain's CDR3 is CASSVDRRGGTDTQYF. DNA of the CDR3: TGTGCCAGCAGCGTAGATCGCAGGGGCGGCACAGATACGCAGTATTTT.

The V call is TRBV7-8, the J call TRBJ1-1; D is unclear. Looked up from germline, CDR1 is SGHVS and CDR2 is FQNEAQ. V lost 2 bases to trimming and J lost 6 bases, with 10 bases between them. The CDR3 is 13 residues long. The CDR3 region has the DNA TGTGCCAGCAGCTTACGTCCAGGATCTGAAGCTTTCTTT. This codes for CASSLRPGSEAFF.

This sequence joins TRBV19 and TRBJ2-7; no reliable D call. V gave up 3 bases and J gave up 2 bases, with 11 bases separating them. Germline V gene data show CDR1 as LNHDA and CDR2 as SQIVND (reference sequence). This CDR3 contains 14 residues. CDR3 loop: CASSIEKPPYEQYF. DNA for the CDR3: TGTGCCAGTAGTATTGAGAAACCTCCCTACGAGCAGTACTTC. Filled out from reference TRBV19 and TRBJ2-7, the complete variable domain reads DGGITQSPKYLFRKEGQNVTLSCEQNLNHDAMYWYRQDPGQGLRLIYYSQIVNDFQKGDIAEGYSVSREKKESFPLTVTSAQKNPTAFYLCASSIEKPPYEQYFGPGTRLTVT.

The rearrangement joins TRBV24-1 to TRBJ2-4; 7 bases are shared with TRBD1. CDR3 size: 14 residues. Trimming cost V 5 bases and J 7 bases; bases outside gene matches: 7. Germline V lookup: CDR1 KGHDR, CDR2 SFDVKD. CDR3 DNA sequence: TGTGCCACCAGTGCAGATACAGGGGCGAACATTCAGTACTTC. This codes for CATSADTGANIQYF.

V is TRBV7-2 and J is TRBJ1-2, with TRBD1 matching 12 bases. CDR1 and CDR2 (germline): SGHTA, FQGNSA. The CDR3 totals 15 residues. J lost 7 bases, V lost 0 bases, and 3 bases had no gene match. The chain's CDR3 is CASSLAPGQGAGYTF. The DNA of the CDR3 is TGTGCCAGCAGCTTAGCCCCGGGACAGGGGGCTGGCTACACCTTC.

This sequence joins TRBV25-1 and TRBJ2-2; perhaps TRBD1 as D (6 bases). The CDR3 runs to 17 residues. V shed 1 base and J shed 14 bases, with 26 bases lying between them. CDR1 and CDR2 from the germline V gene are MGHDK and SYGVNS. Here the CDR3 DNA reads TGTGCCAGCAGTGAATGGGGGCAGGGCGAACACCGGGGAGTCCTGTTTTTT. Translation gives CASSEWGQGEHRGVLFF.

V and J are TRBV11-2 and TRBJ1-4; no clear D. The CDR3 has 16 amino acids. Between the trimmed V and J ends, which lost 1 base and 7 bases, there was a span of 16 bases. The germline CDR1 and CDR2 sequences are SGHAT and FQNNGV. The CDR3 nucleotides are TGTGCCAGCAGCTTAGTGTTGAGGGAAGGGAGTGAAAAACTGTTTTTT. Translating it yields CASSLVLREGSEKLFF.

CDR3: CASSSGRGTGFEQYF. The DNA of the CDR3 is TGTGCCAGCAGCTCTGGGCGGGGGACAGGGTTCGAGCAGTACTTC. The chain joins TRBV7-6 to TRBJ2-7; 9 nucleotides line up with TRBD1. The trim removed 4 bases at V and 6 bases at J, leaving 10 bases unmatched. Germline V CDR1 and CDR2: SGHVS, FNYEAQ. The CDR3 has 15 amino acids.

This chain connects TRBV6-5 to TRBJ1-1; D might be TRBD1 (5 bases). The CDR3 length is 15 residues. CDR1 is MNHEY and CDR2 is SVGAGI in the germline V gene. V lost 5 bases to trimming and J lost 6 bases, with 19 bases between them. CDR3 residues: CASSTWPVKGSEAFF. The CDR3 DNA is TGTGCCAGCAGTACTTGGCCGGTAAAGGGGTCTGAAGCTTTCTTT.

The CDR3 region is CASSTPGEQFF. The CDR3 coding sequence is TGTGCCAGCAGCACCCCCGGTGAGCAGTTCTTC. The V call is TRBV12-3 or TRBV12-4, the J call TRBJ2-1, with unresolved D. The CDR3 totals 11 residues. Trimming cost V 6 bases and J 9 bases, with 9 bases left between them.

This clone showed up just once. The gene calls are TRBV29-1 and TRBJ2-7; D ambiguous. The germline CDR1 and CDR2 sequences are SQVTM and ANQGSEA. V dropped 3 bases and J dropped 0 bases, with 6 bases sitting between them. This CDR3 contains 12 residues. CDR3 amino acids: CSVEVSSYEQYF. Written as DNA, the CDR3 is TGCAGCGTTGAGGTCAGCTCCTACGAGCAGTACTTC.

V is TRBV5-1 and J is TRBJ2-5; TRBD1 might be the D (5 bases). V lost 0 bases, J lost 4 bases, and 7 bases lay in between. Germline-derived CDR1 and CDR2 are SGHRS and YFSETQ. The CDR3 length is 13 residues. CDR3 bases: TGCGCCAGCAGCTTGGGGACACCAGAGACCCAGTACTTC. This encodes CASSLGTPETQYF.

The rearrangement links TRBV25-1 to TRBJ2-7; D remains ambiguous. Germline V CDR1 and CDR2: MGHDK, SYGVNS. The CDR3 loop spans 14 amino acids. Deletions cut 1 base from V and 6 bases from J, with 13 bases between. The chain's CDR3 is CASSESTISAEQYF. In nucleotides, the CDR3 is TGTGCCAGCAGTGAATCGACAATATCGGCCGAGCAGTACTTC.

V is TRBV7-8 and J is TRBJ1-2; no definite D call. CDR1 is SGHVS, CDR2 FQNEAQ, per germline. V was trimmed by 1 base and J by 8 bases, leaving 17 bases between them. This CDR3 comprises 15 residues. The CDR3 DNA reads as TGTGCCAGCAGCTTAGGAGCGGTCGACATTGGGGGCTACACCTTC. Translating gives CASSLGAVDIGGYTF.

The chain combines TRBV6-5 with TRBJ2-1, with 8 nucleotides matching TRBD2. This CDR3 is 16 amino acids long. After removal of 0 bases from V and 9 bases from J, the junction contained 10 bases not matched to a gene. CDR1 MNHEY and CDR2 SVGAGI come from the germline V gene. CDR3 amino acids: CASSYSWGAGASEQFF. The CDR3, as DNA: TGTGCCAGCAGTTACTCCTGGGGAGCGGGGGCATCTGAGCAGTTCTTC.

This clone was recorded once. The chain joins TRBV10-3 to TRBJ1-4, with 7 bases aligning to TRBD1. V lost 3 bases, J lost 7 bases, and 14 bases stayed unmatched. From germline, CDR1 is ENHRY and CDR2 SYGVKD. The CDR3 contains 17 residues. As DNA, the CDR3 is TGTGCCATCAGTGACCCAGGGCAGGGGGATCGGGGTGAAAAACTGTTTTTT. Its translation: CAISDPGQGDRGEKLFF.

The chain employs TRBV23-1 and TRBJ2-7, with D possibly matching TRBD2 (5 bases). TRBV23-1 is flagged as an ORF with uncertain function. The CDR3 runs 16 residues. Trimming cost V 6 bases and J 0 bases, with 18 bases left between them. The CDR3 sequence: CASSPGWVTPSYEQYF. The CDR3, as DNA: TGCGCCAGCAGCCCGGGGTGGGTAACGCCCTCCTACGAGCAGTACTTC.

Only one count was recorded for this clone. The chain carries TRBV6-5 and TRBJ1-2; 10 nucleotides agree with TRBD1. V lost 7 bases to trimming and J lost 3 bases; unmatched junction nucleotides: 2. Looked up from germline, CDR1 is MNHEY and CDR2 is SVGAGI. The CDR3 runs to 13 residues. CDR3 protein: CASMGQGYYGYTF. CDR3 coding DNA: TGTGCCAGCATGGGACAGGGGTACTATGGCTACACCTTC.

This rearrangement joins TRBV9 to TRBJ2-1, with 9 bases lining up with TRBD1. The CDR3 consists of 16 residues. Looked up from germline, CDR1 is SGDLS and CDR2 is YYNGEE. V lost 6 bases to trimming and J lost 1 base; unmatched junction nucleotides: 8. CDR3: CASTFTGTGSYNEQFF. In DNA, the CDR3 is TGTGCCAGCACCTTTACCGGGACAGGGTCCTACAATGAGCAGTTCTTC.

The V call is TRBV30, the J call TRBJ2-3; D is possibly TRBD1 (6 bases). Germline CDR1 and CDR2: GTSNPN and SVGIG (reference sequence). Trimming stripped 2 bases from V and 4 bases from J, with 25 bases between. The CDR3 runs 18 residues. The CDR3 protein is CAWSLWSQGRKRADTQYF. As DNA, the CDR3 is TGTGCCTGGAGTCTCTGGTCCCAGGGGAGAAAAAGGGCAGATACGCAGTATTTT.